The 4 T cell receptor beta chains presented below share a single source sample, sequenced in a study of OX40 agonist ivuxolimab in advanced cancers. This table comes from immunoSEQ multiplex PCR, and its TCRdb copy is limited to in-frame clones, with some not included. The table lists approximately 98,000 clones, around 93% of them singletons, with under 0.85% in the top ten. The starting material was CD4+ or CD8+ T cells sorted from blood, obtained in a trial of the OX40 agonist ivuxolimab. These receptors came from an adult with an advanced solid tumor such as melanoma, head and neck, liver or kidney cancer.

The chain employs TRBV10-1 and TRBJ2-5; 9 nucleotides match TRBD2. With 0 bases clipped from V and 4 bases from J, the junction kept 6 bases outside the gene matches. This CDR3 comprises 16 residues. Germline V gene lookup returns CDR1 WNHNN and CDR2 SYGVQD (reference sequence). CDR3: CASSESAGGSAETQYF. CDR3 sequence (DNA): TGCGCCAGCAGTGAGTCGGCGGGAGGGTCTGCAGAGACCCAGTACTTC.

The CDR3 is CASRTTGGNQPQHF. CDR3 bases: TGTGCCAGCAGGACGACAGGGGGAAATCAGCCCCAGCATTTT. V usage is TRBV6-5 and J usage is TRBJ1-5, with 9 bases that match TRBD1. V lost 6 bases and J lost 4; bases outside the gene matches: 4. The CDR3 sequence is 14 residues long. In germline, CDR1 is MNHEY, CDR2 SVGAGI.

This chain joins TRBV6-6 and TRBJ1-2, with a tentative D call TRBD1 (5 bases). The V end was cut by 4 bases, the J end by 7 bases, with 13 bases between. The CDR3 loop spans 13 amino acids. The germline V gene encodes CDR1 MNHNY and CDR2 SVGAGI (reference sequence). The CDR3 region is CASSFQTGSGYTF. The CDR3 bases are TGTGCCAGCAGTTTCCAAACAGGTTCTGGCTACACCTTC.

The J gene is TRBJ2-7, the V gene TRBV6-1, with D perhaps TRBD1 or TRBD2 (5 bases each). The CDR3 length is 15 residues. Germline-derived CDR1 and CDR2 are MNHNS and SASEGT. Trimming removed 5 bases from V and 7 bases from J, with 21 bases in between. CDR3 in amino acids: CASSSPKPGPKEQYF. In DNA form, the CDR3 reads TGTGCCAGCAGTTCCCCCAAACCGGGGCCTAAAGAGCAGTACTTC.